This passage covers 9 T cell receptor beta chains from one sample sequenced in a study of T cells after yellow fever vaccination. TCRdb itself ran the 5' RACE reads through MiXCR, one entry per CDR3 protein. The sample shows approximately 600,000 distinct CDR3 sequences, approximately 13% of them seen only once. Here the sequenced sample was PBMCs, taken on the day of the yellow fever booster vaccination. These receptors were obtained from a man in his thirties or forties who received the YFV17D yellow fever vaccine.

The V gene is TRBV20-1, the J gene TRBJ2-1; perhaps TRBD2 as D (5 bases). The CDR3 consists of 14 residues. CDR1 DFQATT and CDR2 SNEGSKA come from the germline V gene (reference sequence). Trimming removed 5 bases at V and 7 bases at J, with 18 bases between. CDR3 protein: CSAYSSRGLNEQFF. In nucleotides, the CDR3 is TGCAGTGCTTATTCTAGCCGGGGTCTAAATGAGCAGTTCTTC.

This chain joins TRBV18 and TRBJ2-7, with TRBD1 matching 10 bases. CDR3 length: 16 amino acids. Losses at the gene ends were 3 bases for V and 3 bases for J; bases not matched to a gene: 8. Germline V gives CDR1 KGHSH, CDR2 LQKENI. The CDR3 reads CASSPPNRDRGYEQYF. CDR3 nucleotide sequence: TGTGCCAGCTCACCCCCAAACCGGGACAGGGGCTACGAGCAGTACTTC.

This chain links TRBV3-1 with TRBJ2-2; 7 positions match TRBD2. In germline, CDR1 is LGHDT, CDR2 YNNKEL (reference sequence). The ends lost 2 bases at V and 3 bases at J; junction bases unmatched: 3. This CDR3 is built from 15 residues. The CDR3 sequence is CASSQISGYTGELFF. The CDR3 region has the DNA TGTGCCAGCAGCCAAATTAGCGGGTACACCGGGGAGCTGTTTTTT.

The rearrangement uses TRBV6-2 or TRBV6-3 and TRBJ2-1; no reliable D call. V shed 7 bases and J shed 7 bases, with 14 bases lying between them. This CDR3 contains 13 residues. The germline gives CDR1 MNHEY, CDR2 SVGEGT. The CDR3 sequence is CASTSFLRNEQFF. CDR3 DNA: TGTGCCAGCACTTCTTTTCTAAGAAATGAGCAGTTCTTC.

This clonotype appeared many times. The CDR3 sequence: CSARLDLLSSEQFF. DNA for the CDR3: TGCAGTGCTAGGTTAGATCTGCTCAGTAGTGAGCAGTTCTTC. The chain has TRBV20-1 and TRBJ2-1, with unresolved D. This CDR3 region has 14 residues. Germline loops: CDR1 DFQATT, CDR2 SNEGSKA (reference sequence). The V gene lost 3 bases and the J gene lost 9 bases, with 18 bases spanning the gap.

The DNA for the CDR3 is TGCAGTGCTAGGAGGACTAGCGGGAACAATGAGCAGTTCTTC. The encoded protein is CSARRTSGNNEQFF. The chain recombines TRBV20-1 with TRBJ2-1; 12 positions agree with TRBD2. V lost 3 bases, J lost 5 bases, and 2 bases stayed unmatched. Germline CDR1 is DFQATT and CDR2 is SNEGSKA (reference sequence). CDR3 size: 14 residues.

This sequence joins TRBV27 and TRBJ2-1; 10 bases are shared with TRBD2. Trimming removed 10 bases from V and 6 bases from J; junction bases left unmatched: 15. Germline assignment: CDR1 MNHEY and CDR2 SMNVEV (reference sequence). CDR3 length: 16 residues. Here the CDR3 DNA reads TGTGCCATTTCCAACTCGGCTAGCGGGAGTGGCAATGAGCAGTTCTTC. Protein sequence: CAISNSASGSGNEQFF.

This clonotype was detected a few times. This sequence joins TRBV15 and TRBJ1-6; the D gene is possibly TRBD1 (5 bases). The CDR3 is 12 residues long. CDR1 is LNHNV and CDR2 is YYDKDF in the germline V gene (reference sequence). Trimming took off 8 bases at V and 10 bases at J, with 12 bases between the two ends. The CDR3 nucleotides are TGTGCCACCGGGCAGGGTAAATCACCCCTCCACTTT. As protein: CATGQGKSPLHF.

This clonotype was seen only a few times. This chain joins TRBV20-1 and TRBJ2-1; D not certain. This CDR3 contains 12 residues. Deletions cut 2 bases from V and 6 bases from J, with 8 bases between. Germline V gene lookup returns CDR1 DFQATT and CDR2 SNEGSKA (reference sequence). Written as DNA, the CDR3 is TGCAGTGCTAGATTCAGCGCCAATGAGCAGTTCTTC. It is translated as CSARFSANEQFF.